This paragraph covers one T cell receptor (beta chain) sequence. Its specificity is unknown. The V gene end was trimmed by 7 bases and the J gene end by 6 bases; junction bases not matched to a gene: 13. This CDR3 has 15 amino acids. The germline V gene has CDR1 SGHTA and CDR2 FQGNSA. This entry belongs to a study of cytomegalovirus exposure and HLA in healthy donors. Study-level results: Among CMV-associated TCR beta chains, most appeared HLA-restricted in a later analysis.

PCR amplification relied on 60 Vbeta primers (plus 13 Jbeta primers). Measured with immunoSEQ multiplex PCR; TCRdb has only the in-frame clones, and not every one. The sample has more than 150,000 clones; roughly 84% are singletons. The sample taken for sequencing was PBMCs. V usage is TRBV7-2 and J usage is TRBJ2-7; 9 bases align to TRBD1. This sequence was found in a girl under three years old in good health and CMV-seronegative. CDR3 sequence reads: CASITTGTGSLEQYF. CDR3 DNA sequence: TGTGCCAGCATCACGACCGGGACAGGGTCACTCGAGCAGTACTTC.